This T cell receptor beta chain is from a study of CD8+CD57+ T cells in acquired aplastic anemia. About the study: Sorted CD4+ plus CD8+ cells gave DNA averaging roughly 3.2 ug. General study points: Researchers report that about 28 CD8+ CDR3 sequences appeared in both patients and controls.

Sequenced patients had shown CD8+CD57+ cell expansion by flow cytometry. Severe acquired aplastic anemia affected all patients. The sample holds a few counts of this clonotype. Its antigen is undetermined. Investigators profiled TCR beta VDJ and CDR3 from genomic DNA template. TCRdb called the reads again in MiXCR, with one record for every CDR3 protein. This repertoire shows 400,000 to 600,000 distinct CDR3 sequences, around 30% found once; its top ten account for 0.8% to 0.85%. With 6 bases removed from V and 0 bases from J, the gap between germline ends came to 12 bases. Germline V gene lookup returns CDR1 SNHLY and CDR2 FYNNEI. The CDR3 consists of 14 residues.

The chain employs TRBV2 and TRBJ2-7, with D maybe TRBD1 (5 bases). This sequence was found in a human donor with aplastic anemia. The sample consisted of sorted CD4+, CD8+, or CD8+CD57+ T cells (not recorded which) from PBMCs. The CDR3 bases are TGTGCCAGCAGAGTTACAGGATCCTCCTACGAGCAGTACTTC. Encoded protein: CASRVTGSSYEQYF. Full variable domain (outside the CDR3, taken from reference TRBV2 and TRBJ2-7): EPEVTQTPSHQVTQMGQEVILRCVPISNHLYFYWYRQILGQKVEFLVSFYNNEISEKSEIFDDQFSVERPDGSNFTLKIRSTKLEDSAMYFCASRVTGSSYEQYFGPGTRLTVT.